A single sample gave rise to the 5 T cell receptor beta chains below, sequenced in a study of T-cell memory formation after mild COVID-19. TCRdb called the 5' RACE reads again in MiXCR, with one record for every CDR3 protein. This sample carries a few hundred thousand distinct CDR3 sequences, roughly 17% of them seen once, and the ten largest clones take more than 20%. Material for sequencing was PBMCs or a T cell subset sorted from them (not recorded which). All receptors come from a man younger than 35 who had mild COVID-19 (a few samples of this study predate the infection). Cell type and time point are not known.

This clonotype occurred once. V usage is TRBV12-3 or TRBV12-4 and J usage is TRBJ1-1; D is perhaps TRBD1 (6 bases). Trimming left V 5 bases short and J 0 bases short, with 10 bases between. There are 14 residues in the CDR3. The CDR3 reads CASSHRVLNTEAFF. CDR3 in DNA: TGTGCCAGCAGTCACAGGGTCCTGAACACTGAAGCTTTCTTT.

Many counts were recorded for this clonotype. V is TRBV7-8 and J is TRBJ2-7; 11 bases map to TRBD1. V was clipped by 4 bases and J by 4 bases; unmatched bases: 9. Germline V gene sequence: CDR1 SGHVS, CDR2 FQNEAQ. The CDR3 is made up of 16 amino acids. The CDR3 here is CASSSRPGQGGYEQYF. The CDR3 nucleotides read TGTGCCAGCAGCTCACGACCGGGACAGGGGGGTTACGAGCAGTACTTC.

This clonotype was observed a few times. The CDR3 DNA follows: TGCAGTGCTAGCGGTTTAGTTGGCAATCAGCCCCAGCATTTT. This encodes CSASGLVGNQPQHF. The chain employs TRBV20-1 and TRBJ1-5; no firm D call. The ends were cut back, 3 bases at V and 2 bases at J, with 11 bases in the middle. The CDR3 loop spans 14 amino acids. The V gene's germline CDR1 is DFQATT and CDR2 SNEGSKA (reference sequence).

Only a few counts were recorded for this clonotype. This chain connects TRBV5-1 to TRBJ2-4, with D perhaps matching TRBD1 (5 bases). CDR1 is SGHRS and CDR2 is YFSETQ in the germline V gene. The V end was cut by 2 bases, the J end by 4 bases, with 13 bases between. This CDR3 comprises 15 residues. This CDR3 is CASSLGAGPKNIQYF. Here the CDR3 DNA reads TGCGCCAGCAGCTTAGGGGCAGGGCCAAAAAACATTCAGTACTTC.

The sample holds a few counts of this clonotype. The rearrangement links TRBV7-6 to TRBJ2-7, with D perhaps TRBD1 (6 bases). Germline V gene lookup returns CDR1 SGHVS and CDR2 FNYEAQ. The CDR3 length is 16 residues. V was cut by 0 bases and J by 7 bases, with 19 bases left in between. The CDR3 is CASSLARGGPGLEQYF. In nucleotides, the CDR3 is TGTGCCAGCAGCTTAGCGCGTGGGGGCCCCGGCTTGGAGCAGTACTTC.